This T cell receptor beta chain derives from a study of T cell repertoires in cytomegalovirus infection. Study-wide background: Newly reported HLA-C-restricted and thoroughly characterized HLA-B-restricted CMV epitopes were employed.

TCRdb processed the reads anew with MiXCR; each CDR3 protein has one entry. This sample has approximately 910,000 distinct CDR3 sequences; roughly a third occur once, and the top ten carry 13%. Of note for this clonotype: No antigen is known for it.

Trimming took off 3 bases at V and 4 bases at J, with 12 bases between the two ends. This CDR3 region has 14 residues. General study findings and limits: The ex vivo response showed dominance by HLA-C-restricted CMV-specific TCR beta clonotypes. Pooled public TCR beta family frequency picked out CMV carriers with the relevant HLA.

The J gene is TRBJ1-2, the V gene TRBV6-7; D is unclear. TRBV6-7 carries the ORF label, with uncertain function. This receptor was taken from a human donor in good health (CMV status not recorded). Some clones in this sample may be carry-over from other donors' samples. The sequencing here drew on cultured CD8+ T cells from PBMCs, taken from culture after CMV antigen stimulation. CDR3 region: CASSYREGRYGYTF. DNA of the CDR3: TGTGCCAGCAGTTATAGGGAGGGCCGCTATGGCTACACCTTC.